The 28 T cell receptor beta chains reported below all come from one sample, sequenced in a study of technical replicates of blood from a handful of donors. Clones were read by immunoSEQ multiplex PCR, and TCRdb kept only the in-frame ones, dropping some. The table lists 50,000 to 70,000 clones, about 93% of them singletons. Sequenced: PBMCs. These receptors were taken from a human donor in good health. Some clones in this sample may be carry-over from other donors' samples.

To note about this clone: In the same sample, other DNA sequences code for this CDR3. This chain links TRBV7-9 with TRBJ2-6; the match to TRBD1 covers 10 bases. The CDR3 runs to 16 residues. Per germline, CDR1 SEHNR and CDR2 FQNEAQ (reference sequence). The ends lost 3 bases at V and 4 bases at J; junction bases unmatched: 3. CDR3 sequence (DNA): TGTGCCAGCAGCTTCGGGACAGGGGCCGGGGCCAACGTCCTGACTTTC. This codes for CASSFGTGAGANVLTF.

This clone was recorded a few times. The rearrangement uses TRBV2 and TRBJ1-3; D gene ambiguous. The germline V gene encodes CDR1 SNHLY and CDR2 FYNNEI. The V end was cut by 3 bases, the J end by 4 bases, with 16 bases between. The CDR3 runs 16 residues. In nucleotides, the CDR3 is TGTGCCAGCAGTGACGGGTCCCCGGGGAAGGGAAACACCATATATTTT. Its translation: CASSDGSPGKGNTIYF. The full variable domain, in which reference TRBV2 and TRBJ1-3 provide the parts outside the CDR3, is EPEVTQTPSHQVTQMGQEVILRCVPISNHLYFYWYRQILGQKVEFLVSFYNNEISEKSEIFDDQFSVERPDGSNFTLKIRSTKLEDSAMYFCASSDGSPGKGNTIYFGEGSWLTVV.

The chain uses TRBV2 and TRBJ2-7; D is perhaps TRBD1 (5 bases). Trimming shortened V by 5 bases and J by 5 bases, and 13 bases separated the two germline ends. The CDR3 is 13 amino acids. Germline V gives CDR1 SNHLY, CDR2 FYNNEI. CDR3 protein: CASSYSGYHEQYF. Written as DNA, the CDR3 is TGTGCCAGCAGTTATTCAGGGTACCACGAGCAGTACTTC.

The V and J genes are TRBV7-9 and TRBJ1-1; 9 bases align to TRBD1. This CDR3 is built from 14 residues. Germline-derived CDR1 and CDR2 are SEHNR and FQNEAQ (reference sequence). V was pared by 10 bases and J by 1 base, with 7 bases of the junction left unmatched. CDR3 nucleotide sequence: TGTGCCACCAGGACAGGGGAATGGAACACTGAAGCTTTCTTT. It encodes CATRTGEWNTEAFF.

The rearrangement joins TRBV6-5 to TRBJ2-7; perhaps TRBD2 as D (5 bases). The CDR3 totals 13 residues. CDR1 is MNHEY and CDR2 is SVGAGI in the germline V gene. The V and J ends lost 0 bases and 4 bases respectively, with 7 bases between them. CDR3 protein: CASSYSKRYEQYF. Here the CDR3 DNA reads TGTGCCAGCAGTTACTCGAAGCGGTACGAGCAGTACTTC.

This clone was counted a single time. The chain has TRBV4-2 and TRBJ2-5; 7 bases line up with TRBD2. Per the germline V gene, CDR1 is LGHNA and CDR2 is YNFKEQ. Trimming removed 4 bases from V and 1 base from J; junction bases left unmatched: 3. The CDR3 sequence is 14 residues long. The CDR3 spells CASSPGGTQETQYF. The DNA for the CDR3 is TGTGCCAGCAGCCCGGGGGGAACCCAAGAGACCCAGTACTTC.

The chain uses TRBV9 and TRBJ1-1; possibly TRBD1 for D (6 bases). The germline V gene encodes CDR1 SGDLS and CDR2 YYNGEE. This CDR3 is 15 amino acids long. The ends were cut back, 4 bases at V and 1 base at J, with 14 bases in the middle. The CDR3 sequence is CASSTPGTRNTEAFF. In DNA, the CDR3 is TGTGCCAGCAGCACCCCCGGGACAAGGAACACTGAAGCTTTCTTT.

The chain employs TRBV7-2 and TRBJ1-3; 11 nucleotides agree with TRBD1. CDR3 length: 18 residues. V dropped 5 bases and J dropped 0; count of bases not matched to a gene: 9. Looked up from germline, CDR1 is SGHTA and CDR2 is FQGNSA. In nucleotides, the CDR3 is TGTGCCAGCAGCCAGAGATCCGGGACAGGGGGCTCTGGAAACACCATATATTTT. Its protein is CASSQRSGTGGSGNTIYF.

The chain links TRBV2 to TRBJ2-1; 13 bases match TRBD2. The CDR3 has 16 residues. The germline V gene encodes CDR1 SNHLY and CDR2 FYNNEI. Germline trimming cut 9 bases from V and 0 bases from J; bases unmatched to any gene: 5. The chain's CDR3 is CASEWTSGGSYNEQFF. CDR3 bases: TGTGCCAGTGAATGGACTAGCGGGGGCTCCTACAATGAGCAGTTCTTC.

The V gene is TRBV11-2, the J gene TRBJ1-1; D uncertain. Per the germline V gene, CDR1 is SGHAT and CDR2 is FQNNGV. The CDR3 runs to 14 residues. V lost 6 bases to trimming and J lost 8 bases, with 19 bases between them. This chain's CDR3 is CASRPIKRGAEAFF. The CDR3 nucleotides read TGTGCCAGCAGACCCATCAAACGGGGAGCCGAAGCTTTCTTT.

The chain carries TRBV20-1 and TRBJ2-1; unclear D gene. Trimming stripped 5 bases from V and 9 bases from J, with 11 bases between. This CDR3 has 11 residues. CDR1 is DFQATT, CDR2 SNEGSKA, per germline (reference sequence). The DNA of the CDR3 is TGCAGTGCTGGGCCGGAAGGTGAGCAGTTCTTC. The encoded protein is CSAGPEGEQFF.

This clone came up a few times. The J gene is TRBJ2-2, the V gene TRBV18; the match to TRBD2 covers 7 bases. This CDR3 is 14 amino acids long. CDR1 and CDR2 from the germline V gene are KGHSH and LQKENI. V shed 4 bases, J shed 4 bases, and the junction held 3 bases outside the gene matches. CDR3 DNA sequence: TGTGCCAGCTCACGGACTAGATCCACCGGGGAGCTGTTTTTT. This codes for CASSRTRSTGELFF.

The J gene is TRBJ2-1, the V gene TRBV7-9, with 10 bases identical to TRBD2. V lost 5 bases, J lost 9 bases, and 13 bases stayed unmatched. Germline loops: CDR1 SEHNR, CDR2 FQNEAQ (reference sequence). CDR3 length: 16 residues. The CDR3: CASSLRASGSLSEQFF. The CDR3 region has the DNA TGTGCCAGCAGCCTTAGGGCTAGCGGGAGTCTCAGTGAGCAGTTCTTC.

The J gene is TRBJ2-1, the V gene TRBV19; the D gene is possibly TRBD1 (5 bases). V dropped 2 bases and J dropped 12 bases, with 17 bases sitting between them. This CDR3 has 14 amino acids. CDR1 and CDR2 from the germline V gene are LNHDA and SQIVND (reference sequence). The CDR3 nucleotides are TGTGCCAGTAGTATACTAGGGGAATTTTTAGGGCAGTTCTTC. This codes for CASSILGEFLGQFF.

V usage is TRBV6-5 and J usage is TRBJ1-1; weak D call: TRBD1 (5 bases). Trimming removed 0 bases from V and 4 bases from J, with 9 bases in between. CDR1 is MNHEY and CDR2 is SVGAGI in the germline V gene. CDR3 length equals 14 residues. The CDR3 region has the DNA TGTGCCAGCAGTTACTCGAAGGGGCTCACTGAAGCTTTCTTT. This sequence encodes CASSYSKGLTEAFF.

A single count supports this clone. V gene TRBV4-1 combines with J gene TRBJ2-1; possible D gene TRBD2, 6 bases. Trimming cost V 4 bases and J 1 base, with 11 bases left between them. The CDR3 has 15 amino acids. The germline V gene has CDR1 MGHRA and CDR2 YSYEKL. This CDR3 reads CASSRPGESYNEQFF. Here the CDR3 DNA reads TGCGCCAGCAGCCGGCCGGGAGAATCCTACAATGAGCAGTTCTTC.

The J gene is TRBJ2-7, the V gene TRBV19, with 7 bases identical to TRBD1. The CDR3 totals 12 residues. Germline CDR1 is LNHDA and CDR2 is SQIVND (reference sequence). Trimming removed 3 bases from V and 7 bases from J; junction bases left unmatched: 3. CDR3: CASSIRGQEQYF. The CDR3 coding sequence is TGTGCCAGTAGTATTAGGGGGCAAGAGCAGTACTTC.

The rearrangement links TRBV19 to TRBJ1-4; 8 nucleotides line up with TRBD1. The CDR3 is made up of 18 amino acids. V trimming: 3 bases; J trimming: 5 bases; junction bases outside the gene matches: 14. Germline V CDR1 and CDR2: LNHDA, SQIVND (reference sequence). This chain's CDR3 is CASSIVGQGVLRNEKLFF. In DNA form, the CDR3 reads TGTGCCAGTAGTATCGTTGGACAGGGCGTATTGAGAAATGAAAAACTGTTTTTT.

V is TRBV10-2 and J is TRBJ2-1, with TRBD2 matching over 9 bases. Germline CDR1 reads WSHSY; CDR2 reads SAAADI. This CDR3 is 15 amino acids long. Trimming removed 7 bases from V and 5 bases from J; junction bases left unmatched: 9. In DNA, the CDR3 is TGCGCCAGCACGGGCGGGAGGGGGTGGGACAATGAGCAGTTCTTC. It encodes CASTGGRGWDNEQFF.

This rearrangement joins TRBV11-2 to TRBJ2-1, with D maybe TRBD2 (5 bases). V was trimmed by 5 bases and J by 2 bases, leaving 10 bases between them. Germline V gene data show CDR1 as SGHAT and CDR2 as FQNNGV. CDR3 length equals 14 residues. The CDR3 sequence: CASSEQRTYNEQFF. The CDR3 nucleotides read TGTGCCAGCAGCGAACAGCGGACCTACAATGAGCAGTTCTTC.

The rearrangement joins TRBV5-1 to TRBJ2-1; 9 nucleotides align to TRBD1. Trimming cost V 1 base and J 3 bases; bases outside gene matches: 2. Germline CDR1 reads SGHRS; CDR2 reads YFSETQ. The CDR3 is 15 amino acids. The CDR3 DNA reads as TGCGCCAGCAGCTTGTTGGGACAGGGCTACAATGAGCAGTTCTTC. As protein: CASSLLGQGYNEQFF.

The chain carries TRBV23-1 and TRBJ1-1, with a tentative D call TRBD1 (6 bases). TRBV23-1 is sorted into the ORF group, with uncertain function. The CDR3 has 13 amino acids. Trimming removed 2 bases from V and 7 bases from J, with 11 bases in between. The CDR3 spells CASSQETGCEAFF. CDR3 DNA: TGCGCCAGCAGTCAAGAGACAGGATGTGAAGCTTTCTTT.

V usage is TRBV29-1 and J usage is TRBJ2-7; the match to TRBD2 covers 10 bases. The CDR3 is 13 residues long. J lost 7 bases, V lost 2 bases, and 5 bases had no gene match. Germline-derived CDR1 and CDR2 are SQVTM and ANQGSEA. In DNA, the CDR3 is TGCAGCGTTGAAAGCGGGAGGGCAGGAGAGCAGTACTTC. Translating it yields CSVESGRAGEQYF.

This clone was seen a single time. This chain connects TRBV7-8 to TRBJ2-6, with TRBD1 as a possible D gene (6 bases). CDR3 size: 17 residues. Trimming shortened V by 5 bases and J by 0 bases, and 14 bases separated the two germline ends. The germline V gene has CDR1 SGHVS and CDR2 FQNEAQ. Here the CDR3 DNA reads TGTGCCAGCAGCCCGCCGACAGGCGGCTCTGGGGCCAACGTCCTGACTTTC. Protein sequence: CASSPPTGGSGANVLTF.

This rearrangement joins TRBV29-1 to TRBJ1-1; D perhaps matches TRBD1 (5 bases). The CDR3 is 13 residues long. The V gene's germline CDR1 is SQVTM and CDR2 ANQGSEA. The V end lost 7 bases, the J end lost 1 base, and 13 bases lay between the germline ends. CDR3: CSASTVGNTEAFF. The CDR3 DNA reads as TGCAGCGCTTCGACAGTGGGGAACACTGAAGCTTTCTTT.

The chain has TRBV18 and TRBJ2-4; D is uncertain. Germline V lookup: CDR1 KGHSH, CDR2 LQKENI. This CDR3 contains 11 residues. With 3 bases removed from V and 8 bases from J, the gap between germline ends came to 5 bases. CDR3 amino acids: CASSPHDIQYF. CDR3 coding DNA: TGTGCCAGCTCACCTCATGACATTCAGTACTTC.

This clone was seen more than once but under ten times. The chain couples TRBV7-9 to TRBJ1-1, with TRBD1 as a possible D gene (5 bases). V lost 6 bases and J 10 bases, leaving 24 bases between the germline ends. CDR1 is SEHNR, CDR2 FQNEAQ, per germline (reference sequence). The CDR3 is made up of 15 amino acids. In nucleotides, the CDR3 is TGTGCCAGCAGGAAAGGCGGGACCGACTCCATGGGAGCTTTCTTT. This sequence encodes CASRKGGTDSMGAFF.

V usage is TRBV5-1 and J usage is TRBJ2-5; possible D gene TRBD2, 5 bases. This CDR3 region has 14 residues. Trimming stripped 4 bases from V and 1 base from J, with 11 bases between. The germline V gene has CDR1 SGHRS and CDR2 YFSETQ. The CDR3 loop reads CASSRGETQETQYF. As DNA, the CDR3 is TGCGCCAGCAGCCGGGGTGAGACCCAAGAGACCCAGTACTTC.